These 4 T cell receptor beta chains came from one sample sequenced in a study of response to subunit inactivated influenza vaccine. TCRdb itself ran the RT-PCR reads through MiXCR, one entry per CDR3 protein. The sample holds 710,000 or so distinct CDR3 sequences; more than 15% are singletons and the top ten take approximately 10%. The source material was PBMCs from blood, sampled 11 to 12 days after vaccination. The receptors come from a man aged 50 to 59 who received an inactivated influenza vaccine.

This chain connects TRBV20-1 to TRBJ2-7; 14 nucleotides align to TRBD2. CDR3 length: 16 residues. Trimming cost V 0 bases and J 4 bases; bases outside gene matches: 5. CDR1 is DFQATT, CDR2 SNEGSKA, per germline (reference sequence). CDR3 loop: CSARDVGTSGSYEQYF. CDR3 DNA: TGCAGTGCTAGAGATGTCGGGACTAGCGGGAGTTACGAGCAGTACTTC.

The rearrangement joins TRBV3-1 to TRBJ2-3, with D hard to call. The CDR3 has 17 amino acids. Between the trimmed V and J ends, which lost 0 bases and 2 bases, there was a span of 15 bases. Germline V gene sequence: CDR1 LGHDT, CDR2 YNNKEL (reference sequence). The CDR3 nucleotides are TGTGCCAGCAGCCAAGATAGGGCGGTCGCTATCACAGATACGCAGTATTTT. Protein product: CASSQDRAVAITDTQYF.

The chain links TRBV2 to TRBJ2-3, with TRBD2 as a possible D gene (5 bases). CDR1 is SNHLY, CDR2 FYNNEI, per germline. Trimming left V 3 bases short and J 1 base short, with 14 bases between. The CDR3 extends over 16 amino acids. CDR3 region: CASSDGRLARTDTQYF. CDR3 sequence (DNA): TGTGCCAGCAGTGACGGCAGGCTAGCCCGCACAGATACGCAGTATTTT.

As regards this clonotype: It may be a read error: a sequence one base away is much more abundant. This sequence joins TRBV20-1 and TRBJ2-5, with TRBD2 as a possible D gene (7 bases). Germline CDR1 DFQATT, CDR2 SNEGSKA (reference sequence). V gave up 0 bases and J gave up 9 bases, with 14 bases separating them. CDR3 length equals 13 residues. In DNA form, the CDR3 reads TGCAGTGCTAGAGAGGGGGGGGCCTGCGCCCAGTACTTC. As protein: CSAREGGACAQYF.